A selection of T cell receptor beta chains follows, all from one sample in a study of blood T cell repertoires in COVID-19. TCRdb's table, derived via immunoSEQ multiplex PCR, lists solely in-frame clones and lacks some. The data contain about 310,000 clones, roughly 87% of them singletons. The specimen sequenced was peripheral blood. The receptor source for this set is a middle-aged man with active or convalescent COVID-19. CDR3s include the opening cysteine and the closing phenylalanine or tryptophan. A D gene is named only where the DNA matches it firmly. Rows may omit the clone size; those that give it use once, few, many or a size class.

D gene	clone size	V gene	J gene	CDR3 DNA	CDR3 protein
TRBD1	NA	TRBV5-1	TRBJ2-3	TGCGCCAGCAGCTTGAGTGGGGACAGGGGTGTAGATACGCAGTATTTT	CASSLSGDRGVDTQYF
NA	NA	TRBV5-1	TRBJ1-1	TGCGCCAGCAGCCCACAGGGCCCGGTGTTGAACACTGAAGCTTTCTTT	CASSPQGPVLNTEAFF
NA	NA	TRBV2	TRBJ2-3	TGTGCCAGCAGTGATAGAGATGATACGCAGTATTTT	CASSDRDDTQYF
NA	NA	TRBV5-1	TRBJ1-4	TGCGCCAGCAGCTTGGGAGGGGGAAATGAAAAACTGTTTTTT	CASSLGGGNEKLFF
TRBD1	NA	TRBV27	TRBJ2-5	TGTGCCAGCAGAAAGGGGACAGGGGGGTATGAGGAAGAGACCCAGTACTTC	CASRKGTGGYEEETQYF
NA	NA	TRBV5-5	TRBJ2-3	TGTGCCAGCACCCGGGGGGGACAGGGCCTGACAGATACGCAGTATTTT	CASTRGGQGLTDTQYF
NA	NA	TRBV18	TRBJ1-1	TGTGCCAGCTCACTCGGGCGTGGGAGCACTGAAGCTTTCTTT	CASSLGRGSTEAFF
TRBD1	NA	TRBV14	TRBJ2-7	TGTGCCAGCAGGGGACAGGGTTACGAGCAGTACTTC	CASRGQGYEQYF
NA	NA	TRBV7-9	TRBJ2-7	TGTGCCAGCAGCTTAGGGGGGCAGGGTCTCTACGAGCAGTACTTC	CASSLGGQGLYEQYF
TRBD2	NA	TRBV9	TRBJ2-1	TGTGCCAGCAGCCCGGGAGGAGACTCCTACAATGAGCAGTTCTTC	CASSPGGDSYNEQFF
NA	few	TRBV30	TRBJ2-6	TGTGCCTGGAGGAGGGCTGGGGCCAACGTCCTGACTTTC	CAWRRAGANVLTF
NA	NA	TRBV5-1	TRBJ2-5	TGCGCCAGCAGCCGGGAACACCAAGAGACCCAGTACTTC	CASSREHQETQYF
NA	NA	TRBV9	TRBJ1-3	TGTGCCAGCAGCGGTTCGGCTGGAAACACCATATATTTT	CASSGSAGNTIYF
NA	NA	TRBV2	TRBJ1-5	TGTGCCAGCAGTACGACAGCCTACCAGCCCCAGCATTTT	CASSTTAYQPQHF
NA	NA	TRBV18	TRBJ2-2	TGTGCCAGCTCACCAACTGCGCAGGAGAACACCGGGGAGCTGTTTTTT	CASSPTAQENTGELFF
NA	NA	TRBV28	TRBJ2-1	TGTGCCAGCAGTTCCCCCCTAGCAGGCTCCTACAATGAGCAGTTCTTC	CASSSPLAGSYNEQFF
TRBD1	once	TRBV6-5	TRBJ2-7	TGTGCCAGCAGTTTCCAGTCGACAGGGTACTACGAGCAGTACTTC	CASSFQSTGYYEQYF
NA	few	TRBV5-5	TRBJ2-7	TGTGCCAGCAGCTTGTCCCTATCCTACGAGCAGTACTTC	CASSLSLSYEQYF
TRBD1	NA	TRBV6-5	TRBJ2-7	TGTGCCAGCACCCGTGGGACAGGGGTCTACGAGCAGTACTTC	CASTRGTGVYEQYF
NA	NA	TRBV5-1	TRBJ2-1	TGCGCCAGCAGCCCCACCACGTCCAGCTACAATGAGCAGTTCTTC	CASSPTTSSYNEQFF
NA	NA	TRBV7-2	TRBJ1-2	TGTGCCAGCACCTCAGGGAGCGGGGTTCAAGGCTACACCTTC	CASTSGSGVQGYTF
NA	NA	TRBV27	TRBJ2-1	TGTGCCAGCAGTTTATACCGGGTCGATGAGCAGTTCTTC	CASSLYRVDEQFF
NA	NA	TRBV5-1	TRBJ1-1	TGCGCCAGCAGCTTGCTGGGTAGGGGTGATGAAGCTTTCTTT	CASSLLGRGDEAFF
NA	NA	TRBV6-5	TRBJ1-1	TGTGCCAGCAGTTACTCCTACAGAACGAACACTGAAGCTTTCTTT	CASSYSYRTNTEAFF
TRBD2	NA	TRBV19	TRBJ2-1	TGTGCCAGTAGTATCGGACTAGCGGGAAACAATGAGCAGTTCTTC	CASSIGLAGNNEQFF
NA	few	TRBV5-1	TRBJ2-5	TGCGCCAGCAGCCCTAACCTCCAAGAGACCCAGTACTTC	CASSPNLQETQYF
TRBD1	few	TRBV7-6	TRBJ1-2	TGTGCCAGCAGCATGGGACAGGGGAGCTATGGCTACACCTTC	CASSMGQGSYGYTF
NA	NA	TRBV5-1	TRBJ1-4	TGCGCCAGCAGCCCCACGGGACTGTCGAAACTGTTTTTT	CASSPTGLSKLFF
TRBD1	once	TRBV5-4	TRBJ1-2	TGTGCCAGCAGCTATATCGAAGACAGGGGTCGTGGCTACACCTTC	CASSYIEDRGRGYTF
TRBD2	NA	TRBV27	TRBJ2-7	TGTGCCAGCAGTTTGGTGGGAGGGCCTGGCTACGAGCAGTACTTC	CASSLVGGPGYEQYF
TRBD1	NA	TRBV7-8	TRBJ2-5	TGTGCCAGCAGCTGGGGGACAGATCCGTACCAAGAGACCCAGTACTTC	CASSWGTDPYQETQYF
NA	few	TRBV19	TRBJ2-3	TGTGCCAGTAGTATAGCAAGGGACTTTACAGATACGCAGTATTTT	CASSIARDFTDTQYF
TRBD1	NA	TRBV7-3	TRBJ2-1	TGTGCCAGCAGCTTACGGGACAGTCGGGGTGAGCAGTTCTTC	CASSLRDSRGEQFF
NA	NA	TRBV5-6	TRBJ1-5	TGTGCCAGCAGCCGGTACGTGGGCTTCAATCAGCCCCAGCATTTT	CASSRYVGFNQPQHF
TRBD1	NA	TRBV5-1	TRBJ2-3	TGCGCCAGCAGCTGGGGACAGGGCCCCACAGATACGCAGTATTTT	CASSWGQGPTDTQYF